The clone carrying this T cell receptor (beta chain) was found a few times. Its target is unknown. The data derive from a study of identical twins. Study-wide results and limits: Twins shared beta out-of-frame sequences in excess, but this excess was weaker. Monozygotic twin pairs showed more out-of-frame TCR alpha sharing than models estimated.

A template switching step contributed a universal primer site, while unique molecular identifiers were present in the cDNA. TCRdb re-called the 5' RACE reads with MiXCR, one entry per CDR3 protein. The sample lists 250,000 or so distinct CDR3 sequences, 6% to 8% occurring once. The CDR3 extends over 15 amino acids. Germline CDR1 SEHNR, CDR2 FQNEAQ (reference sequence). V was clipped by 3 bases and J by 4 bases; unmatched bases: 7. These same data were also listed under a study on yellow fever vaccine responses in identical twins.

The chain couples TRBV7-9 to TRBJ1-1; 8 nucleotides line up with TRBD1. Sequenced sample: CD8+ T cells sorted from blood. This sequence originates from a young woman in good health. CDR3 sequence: CASSFRAGGTTEAFF. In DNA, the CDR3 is TGTGCCAGCAGCTTCCGTGCAGGGGGCACCACTGAAGCTTTCTTT.